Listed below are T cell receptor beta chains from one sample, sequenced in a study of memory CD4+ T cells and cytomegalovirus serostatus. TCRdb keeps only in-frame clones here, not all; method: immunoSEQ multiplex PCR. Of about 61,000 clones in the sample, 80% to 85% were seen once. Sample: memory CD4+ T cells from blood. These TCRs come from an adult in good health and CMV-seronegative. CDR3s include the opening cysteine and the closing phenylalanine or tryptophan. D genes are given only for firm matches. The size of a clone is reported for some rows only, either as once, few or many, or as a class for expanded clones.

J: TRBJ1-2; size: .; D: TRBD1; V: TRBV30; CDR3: CAWSWVGQGAAYGYTF; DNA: TGTGCCTGGAGTTGGGTCGGACAGGGGGCTGCCTATGGCTACACCTTC
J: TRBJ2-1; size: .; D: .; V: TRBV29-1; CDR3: CSAQRGGAGGTNYNEQFF; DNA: TGCAGCGCCCAACGCGGCGGGGCCGGTGGGACAAACTACAATGAGCAGTTCTTC
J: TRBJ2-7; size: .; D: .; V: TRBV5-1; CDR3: CASSARTANEQYF; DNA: TGCGCCAGCAGCGCAAGAACAGCCAACGAGCAGTACTTC
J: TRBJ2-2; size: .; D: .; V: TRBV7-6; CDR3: CASSPAVQNTGELFF; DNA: TGTGCCAGCAGCCCAGCGGTCCAGAACACCGGGGAGCTGTTTTTT
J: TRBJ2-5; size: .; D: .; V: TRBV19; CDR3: CASRREGGEVETQYF; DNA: TGTGCCAGTAGAAGGGAGGGGGGAGAGGTAGAGACCCAGTACTTC
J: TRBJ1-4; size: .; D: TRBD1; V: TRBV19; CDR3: CASSPTGGREKLFF; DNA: TGTGCCAGTAGTCCCACAGGGGGTCGTGAAAAACTGTTTTTT
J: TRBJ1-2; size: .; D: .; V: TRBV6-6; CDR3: CASTPTGGSYGYTF; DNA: TGTGCCAGCACTCCAACGGGGGGAAGCTATGGCTACACCTTC
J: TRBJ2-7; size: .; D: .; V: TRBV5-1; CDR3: CASSWEAGGYEQYF; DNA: TGCGCCAGCAGCTGGGAGGCAGGGGGTTACGAGCAGTACTTC
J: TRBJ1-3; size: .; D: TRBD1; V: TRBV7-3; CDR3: CASSLEYDREDSGNTIYF; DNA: TGTGCCAGCAGCTTAGAATACGACAGGGAAGACTCTGGAAACACCATATATTTT
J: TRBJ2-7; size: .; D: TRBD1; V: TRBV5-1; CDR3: CASSLLTGAYEQYF; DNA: TGCGCCAGCAGCCTCCTGACAGGGGCCTACGAGCAGTACTTC
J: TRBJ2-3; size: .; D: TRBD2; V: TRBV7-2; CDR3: CASSPVGTNPTDTQYF; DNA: TGTGCCAGCAGCCCCGTCGGGACTAACCCCACAGATACGCAGTATTTT
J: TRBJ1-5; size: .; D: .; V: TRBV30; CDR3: CAWSSDSNQPQHF; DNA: TGTGCCTGGAGTTCTGATAGCAATCAGCCCCAGCATTTT
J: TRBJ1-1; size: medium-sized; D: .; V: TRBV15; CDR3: CATSSQNTEAFF; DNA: TGTGCCACCAGCAGCCAGAACACTGAAGCTTTCTTT
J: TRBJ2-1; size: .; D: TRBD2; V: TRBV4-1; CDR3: CASSQDPGRGNEQFF; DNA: TGCGCCAGCAGCCAAGATCCCGGGAGGGGAAATGAGCAGTTCTTC
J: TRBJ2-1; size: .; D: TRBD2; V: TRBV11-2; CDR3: CASSLELAGYNEQFF; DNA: TGTGCCAGCAGCTTAGAATTAGCGGGGTACAATGAGCAGTTCTTC
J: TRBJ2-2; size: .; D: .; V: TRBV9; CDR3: CASSPLANPSTGELFF; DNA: TGTGCCAGCAGCCCCCTAGCCAACCCGAGCACCGGGGAGCTGTTTTTT
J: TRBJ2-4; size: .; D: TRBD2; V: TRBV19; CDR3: CASSWSSGRGNIQYF; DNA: TGTGCCAGTAGTTGGTCGAGCGGGAGAGGTAACATTCAGTACTTC
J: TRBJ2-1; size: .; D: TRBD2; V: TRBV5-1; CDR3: CASSPTSGTSNEQFF; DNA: TGCGCCAGCAGCCCGACTAGCGGGACCTCCAATGAGCAGTTCTTC
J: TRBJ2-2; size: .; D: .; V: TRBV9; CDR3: CASSVWASSRNTGELFF; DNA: TGTGCCAGCAGCGTATGGGCGAGCAGTCGGAACACCGGGGAGCTGTTTTTT
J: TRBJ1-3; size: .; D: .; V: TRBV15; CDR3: CATSSVRGGNTIYF; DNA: TGTGCCACCAGCAGCGTCCGGGGAGGAAACACCATATATTTT
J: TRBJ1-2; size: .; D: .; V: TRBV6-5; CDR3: CASRARTEGGYTF; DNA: TGTGCCAGCAGGGCAAGGACGGAAGGGGGCTACACCTTC
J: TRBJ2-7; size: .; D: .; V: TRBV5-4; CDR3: CASSLRGSRLVNDEQYF; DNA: TGTGCCAGCAGCTTGAGGGGGTCAAGACTAGTGAATGACGAGCAGTACTTC
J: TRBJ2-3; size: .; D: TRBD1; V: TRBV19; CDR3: CASSKYLQGEWTDTQYF; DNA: TGTGCCAGTAGTAAATACTTACAGGGGGAGTGGACAGATACGCAGTATTTT
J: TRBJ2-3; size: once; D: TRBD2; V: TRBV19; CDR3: CASSIGALAGVTDTQYF; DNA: TGTGCCAGTAGTATAGGCGCACTAGCGGGGGTCACAGATACGCAGTATTTT
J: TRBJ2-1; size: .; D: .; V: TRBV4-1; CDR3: CASKTEGEQFF; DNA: TGCGCCAGCAAAACCGAGGGTGAGCAGTTCTTC
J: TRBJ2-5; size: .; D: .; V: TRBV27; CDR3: CASSKRGGETQYF; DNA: TGTGCCAGCAGCAAGAGAGGGGGAGAGACCCAGTACTTC
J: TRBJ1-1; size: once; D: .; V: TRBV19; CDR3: CASSIVGRQEAFF; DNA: TGTGCCAGTAGTATAGTAGGCCGCCAGGAAGCTTTCTTT